This TCR beta chain was found in a study of identical twins. There are a few counts of this clonotype. V was shortened by 5 bases and J by 3 bases, with 8 bases between the two germline ends. The CDR3 spans 12 residues. TCRdb independently ran MiXCR on the 5' RACE reads; one entry per CDR3 protein. The data show fewer than 900,000 distinct CDR3 sequences, 18% seen once. This sample also belongs to another study, concerning T cells expressing NK-cell markers.

The TCR was taken from a woman in her late teens or twenties in good health. The rearrangement uses TRBV12-3 or TRBV12-4 and TRBJ2-7; D gene ambiguous. The sample was PBMCs. The CDR3 nucleotides are TGTGCCAGCAGTACCGACCTCTACGAGCAGTACTTC. Amino acid sequence: CASSTDLYEQYF.